This TCR beta chain was observed in a study of blood T cells in healthy people across ages. This clonotype was seen a handful of times. CDR1 and CDR2 from the germline V gene are SGHTA and FQGTGA. V lost 5 bases and J lost 0, with 10 bases in between. This CDR3 contains 15 residues. Sample-barcoded 5' priming and a J-beta primer mix drove a second PCR of about 6 to 12 cycles. TCRdb re-analysed the 5' RACE reads in MiXCR, keeping a single row per CDR3 protein. Of about 800,000 distinct CDR3 sequences listed, roughly 25% are singletons. Separately, the same data were catalogued under a study of T cells of mothers and their children.

The clonotype was recovered from a boy under 18 in good health. Material for sequencing was blood. The chain couples TRBV7-3 to TRBJ2-2, with D possibly being TRBD2 (6 bases). The CDR3, as DNA: TGTGCCAGCAGCCCTTGGGGGGCGAACACCGGGGAGCTGTTTTTT. It specifies CASSPWGANTGELFF. The full variable domain, in which reference TRBV7-3 and TRBJ2-2 provide the parts outside the CDR3, is GAGVSQTPSNKVTEKGKYVELRCDPISGHTALYWYRQSLGQGPEFLIYFQGTGAADDSGLPNDRFFAVRPEGSVSTLKIQRTERGDSAVYLCASSPWGANTGELFFGEGSRLTVL.